Shown below are 20 T cell receptor beta chains from a single sample sequenced in a study of CD8 T cells in ankylosing spondylitis. No cognate antigen is known for these TCRs. TCRdb re-called the 5' RACE reads with MiXCR, one entry per CDR3 protein. Here the sample spans 700,000 to 850,000 distinct CDR3 sequences, roughly 10% being singletons. Findings and limits, study-wide: A motif in TCR beta, a set of seven to nine highly homologous variants, appeared characteristic of ankylosing spondylitis blood.

Sample: blood, either unsorted or a sorted T cell fraction (not recorded which). These TCRs come from a male donor with ankylosing spondylitis.

This chain links TRBV5-1 with TRBJ2-5; TRBD1 matches 10 bases. Germline V gene data show CDR1 as SGHRS and CDR2 as YFSETQ. The V gene end was trimmed by 4 bases and the J gene end by 0 bases; junction bases not matched to a gene: 6. There are 16 residues in the CDR3. CDR3 DNA: TGCGCCAGCAGCCCTCAGGGACAGGGGTACCAAGAGACCCAGTACTTC. This translates into CASSPQGQGYQETQYF.

This clonotype was seen ten or more times. J is TRBJ1-1 and V is TRBV29-1; the D gene is possibly TRBD1 (5 bases). Germline loops: CDR1 SQVTM, CDR2 ANQGSEA. The germline V and J ends were trimmed by 2 bases and 8 bases, with 18 bases remaining between them. This CDR3 has 14 residues. In nucleotides, the CDR3 is TGCAGCGTTGAAAAGGCCTGGTCAGGGAAGGAAGCTTTCTTT. Protein sequence: CSVEKAWSGKEAFF.

V usage is TRBV29-1 and J usage is TRBJ1-1; D may be TRBD1 (5 bases). The germline CDR1 and CDR2 sequences are SQVTM and ANQGSEA. The CDR3 totals 15 residues. V lost 4 bases and J 5 bases, leaving 20 bases between the germline ends. Here the CDR3 DNA reads TGCAGCGTTGGTATGAGGGTACAGGACGAGACTGAAGCTTTCTTT. Its translation: CSVGMRVQDETEAFF.

V usage is TRBV10-3 and J usage is TRBJ1-1, with D possibly TRBD1 on 5 matching bases. Between the trimmed V and J ends, which lost 4 bases and 3 bases, there was a span of 12 bases. Germline CDR1 reads ENHRY; CDR2 reads SYGVKD. The CDR3 covers 14 residues. The CDR3 sequence: CAISVGRADTEAFF. In DNA form, the CDR3 reads TGTGCCATCAGTGTTGGCAGGGCTGACACTGAAGCTTTCTTT.

This clonotype was counted a few times. V gene TRBV12-3 or TRBV12-4 combines with J gene TRBJ2-5; D call uncertain. This CDR3 comprises 14 residues. Trimming removed 6 bases at V and 1 base at J, with 12 bases between. In DNA, the CDR3 is TGTGCCAGCAGCACGAGTTACTTCCAAGAGACCCAGTACTTC. It encodes CASSTSYFQETQYF.

Only a few counts were recorded for this clonotype. J is TRBJ1-5 and V is TRBV5-5, with a weak D call TRBD1 (5 bases). The CDR3 has 14 residues. The V end lost 1 base, the J end lost 4 bases, and 9 bases lay between the germline ends. CDR1 is SGHKS and CDR2 is YYEKEE in the germline V gene (reference sequence). The CDR3 here is CASSLKTANQPQHF. The CDR3 bases are TGTGCCAGCAGCTTGAAGACAGCTAATCAGCCCCAGCATTTT.

This clonotype appeared a few times. The V gene is TRBV6-1, the J gene TRBJ1-1, with D possibly TRBD1 on 6 matching bases. Germline V gene data show CDR1 as MNHNS and CDR2 as SASEGT. The CDR3 is 14 residues long. The V end was cut by 6 bases, the J end by 11 bases, with 22 bases between. The CDR3 here is CASSPGVGTPQAFF. The CDR3 DNA follows: TGTGCCAGCAGCCCAGGGGTCGGGACGCCCCAGGCTTTCTTT.

The V gene is TRBV6-1, the J gene TRBJ2-3; TRBD1 agrees at 12 bases. The V and J ends lost 7 bases and 5 bases, in that order; junction bases with no gene match: 7. This CDR3 is built from 15 residues. Per the germline V gene, CDR1 is MNHNS and CDR2 is SASEGT. The CDR3 here is CASNTGTGGIDTQYF. The CDR3 DNA follows: TGTGCCAGCAATACCGGGACAGGGGGCATAGATACGCAGTATTTT.

The chain couples TRBV19 to TRBJ2-7, with D possibly being TRBD1 (5 bases). V lost 7 bases and J lost 1, with 14 bases in between. This CDR3 has 14 residues. Per the germline V gene, CDR1 is LNHDA and CDR2 is SQIVND (reference sequence). DNA for the CDR3: TGTGCCAGTACCCCGGACACATTTTCCTACGAGCAGTACTTC. Protein sequence: CASTPDTFSYEQYF.

This clonotype was recorded a few times. V usage is TRBV20-1 and J usage is TRBJ2-7; no clear D. The length of the CDR3 is 12 residues. With 3 bases removed from V and 1 base from J, the gap between germline ends came to 7 bases. The germline CDR1 and CDR2 sequences are DFQATT and SNEGSKA (reference sequence). The CDR3 region has the DNA TGCAGTGCTAGCAGGCTATCCTACGAGCAGTACTTC. This gives the protein CSASRLSYEQYF.

This clonotype occurred a few times. This may be a read error: a much more frequent sequence differs by one nucleotide. The CDR3 loop reads CASSWETQYF. The DNA of the CDR3 is TGTGCCAGCAGCTGGGAGACCCAGTACTTC. V is TRBV7-9 and J is TRBJ2-5; D not certain. The germline V gene encodes CDR1 SEHNR and CDR2 FQNEAQ (reference sequence). There are 10 residues in the CDR3. Trimming took off 4 bases at V and 5 bases at J, with 2 bases between the two ends.

This clonotype occurred many times. This chain connects TRBV5-1 to TRBJ2-5; D remains ambiguous. The V gene's germline CDR1 is SGHRS and CDR2 YFSETQ. The CDR3 length is 12 residues. The germline V and J ends were trimmed by 2 bases and 5 bases, with 7 bases remaining between them. The CDR3 bases are TGCGCCAGCAGCTTCTGGATGGAGACCCAGTACTTC. Translation gives CASSFWMETQYF.

This clonotype was counted between two and nine times. The rearrangement links TRBV11-2 to TRBJ1-6; TRBD1 is a possible D gene (5 bases). V lost 5 bases, J lost 18 bases, and 26 bases lay in between. The CDR3 extends over 15 amino acids. Germline assignment: CDR1 SGHAT and CDR2 FQNNGV. The CDR3 sequence is CASSRRPGPPSNPHF. The CDR3 DNA is TGTGCCAGCAGCCGCCGACCGGGACCCCCGTCTAATCCCCACTTT.

This clonotype has only a few counts. This chain connects TRBV7-9 to TRBJ2-5; D might be TRBD2 (6 bases). The CDR3 has 15 amino acids. V gave up 0 bases and J gave up 5 bases, with 13 bases separating them. The germline gives CDR1 SEHNR, CDR2 FQNEAQ (reference sequence). The CDR3 region has the DNA TGTGCCAGCAGCTTAGCCCAAGCGGGCGGCGAGACCCAGTACTTC. Residues: CASSLAQAGGETQYF.

This clonotype was observed a few times. The junction shows a germline mismatch at one end, possibly a read error. The chain recombines TRBV5-6 with TRBJ2-7; D is perhaps TRBD1 (6 bases). Germline assignment: CDR1 SGHDT and CDR2 YYEEEE. The CDR3 consists of 11 residues. As DNA, the CDR3 is TGTGCCAGCAGGTACGGAGCAGGGGTGAGCTTC. Its translation is CASRYGAGVSF.

The sample holds many counts of this clonotype. The chain couples TRBV29-1 to TRBJ2-4; 10 bases fit TRBD2. Germline assignment: CDR1 SQVTM and CDR2 ANQGSEA. V trimming: 6 bases; J trimming: 2 bases; junction bases outside the gene matches: 10. The CDR3 is 16 amino acids. The CDR3 loop reads CSVRTSGWQPKNIQYF. CDR3 sequence (DNA): TGCAGCGTCAGGACTAGCGGTTGGCAGCCCAAAAACATTCAGTACTTC.

The chain carries TRBV12-5 and TRBJ1-2; TRBD1 matches 7 bases. The germline V gene has CDR1 LGHNT and CDR2 FRNRAP. J was trimmed by 6 bases and V by 1 base; bases with no gene match: 2. This CDR3 has 13 residues. CDR3 nucleotide sequence: TGTGCTAGTGGTTTGGGGGACAGTCATGGCTACACCTTC. This encodes CASGLGDSHGYTF.

This clonotype was seen many times. V gene TRBV20-1 combines with J gene TRBJ2-5, with 8 bases lining up with TRBD2. The ends lost 5 bases at V and 5 bases at J; junction bases unmatched: 4. The CDR3 sequence is 12 residues long. Germline CDR1 DFQATT, CDR2 SNEGSKA (reference sequence). The CDR3 sequence is CSAQAGDETQYF. CDR3 in DNA: TGCAGTGCTCAAGCGGGAGACGAGACCCAGTACTTC.

The chain employs TRBV15 and TRBJ2-1; D not resolved. From germline, CDR1 is LNHNV and CDR2 YYDKDF (reference sequence). Trimming pared 0 bases from V and 14 bases from J, leaving 17 bases between. The CDR3 length is 14 residues. CDR3 coding DNA: TGTGCCACCAGCAGAGATAAGGGCCCGGTGGAGAAGTTCTTC. Translation: CATSRDKGPVEKFF.

This clonotype was counted between two and nine times. The chain employs TRBV5-6 and TRBJ2-5, with D uncertain. The CDR3 consists of 13 residues. Germline V gene sequence: CDR1 SGHDT, CDR2 YYEEEE. Trimming left V 4 bases short and J 5 bases short, with 12 bases between. CDR3 DNA: TGTGCCAGCAGCAACCCGAAAGGGGAGACCCAGTACTTC. It is translated as CASSNPKGETQYF.